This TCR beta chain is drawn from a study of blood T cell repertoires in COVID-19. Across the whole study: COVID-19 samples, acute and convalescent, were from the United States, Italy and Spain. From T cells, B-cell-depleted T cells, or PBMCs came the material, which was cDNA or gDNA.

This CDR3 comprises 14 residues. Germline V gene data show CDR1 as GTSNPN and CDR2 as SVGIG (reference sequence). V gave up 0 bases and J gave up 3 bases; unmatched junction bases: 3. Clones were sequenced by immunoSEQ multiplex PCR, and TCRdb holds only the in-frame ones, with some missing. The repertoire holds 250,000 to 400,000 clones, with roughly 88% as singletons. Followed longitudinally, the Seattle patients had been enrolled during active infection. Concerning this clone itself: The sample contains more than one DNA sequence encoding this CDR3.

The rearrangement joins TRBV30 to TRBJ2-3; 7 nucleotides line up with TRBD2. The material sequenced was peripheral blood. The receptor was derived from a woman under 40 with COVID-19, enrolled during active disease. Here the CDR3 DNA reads TGTGCCTGGAGTGTAGGCGGGAGTACAGATACGCAGTATTTT. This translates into CAWSVGGSTDTQYF. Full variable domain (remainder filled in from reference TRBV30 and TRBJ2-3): SQTIHQWPATLVQPVGSPLSLECTVEGTSNPNLYWYRQAAGRGLQLLFYSVGIGQISSEVPQNLSASRPQDRQFILSSKKLLLSDSGFYLCAWSVGGSTDTQYFGPGTRLTVL.